Detailed here is one TCR beta chain. This clone occurred once. The target of this receptor is not known. Base qualities are not recorded, but no much larger clone differs from it by a single base. The immunoSEQ Assay, a bias-controlled multiplex PCR, was used to amplify TCRbeta CDR3 regions from genomic DNA. As for the authors' bioinformatics: The number of nucleated cells in each sample was estimated by amplification of reference gene primers within the assay. To quantify the absolute abundance of each unique TCRbeta CDR3 rearrangement, sequence reads were collapsed and filtered. Productive Simpson clonality was computed per sample as the square root of Simpson's diversity index over productive rearrangements. TCRdb mirrors the immuneACCESS table, restricted to in-frame sequences. Some clones are absent from its copies; in checked studies, under half trace to an unresolved V gene, and the reason for the others is unknown. V, J and clone size derive from that table, while D and trimming were established from the DNA sequence. The sample profile shows around 230,000 clones; around 87% of them were found once. The top ten clones comprise 2.5% to 3.5% of the sample.

From cysteine to phenylalanine, the CDR3 is 15 amino acids long. The kept DNA is CDR3 alone, 45 bases in frame from the first base. CDR1 MGHRA and CDR2 YSYEKL were looked up in the germline V gene. V loses 5 bases at its end and J loses 4 bases; junction bases beyond the gene matches: 9. The sample comes from a study of blood T cell repertoires in COVID-19 (dated by TCRdb to the early 2020s). For the wider study: The collaborator samples originated in the United States, Italy and Spain and spanned the acute and convalescent phases of COVID-19. The sample metadata nearly always contained a de-identified subject ID, COVID-19 status, age in years and sex. Subjects who had been exposed to COVID-19, were actively infected with it, or had recovered from it provided the deeply sampled blood TCRbeta repertoires that made up the dataset. The samples were drawn from two sources: the first 160 participants of the ongoing ImmuneRACE study, and 1,000 to 1,500 subjects contributed by 6 global collaborators. HLA class I and class II types, where available, came from metadata supplied by the sample provider rather than from assay-based typing. The material from the prospective study consisted of cDNA or gDNA derived from T cells, B-cell-depleted T cells, or PBMCs. The repertoires were released in a freely available public database intended as a resource for research on the immune response to SARS-CoV-2. On the study overall, not on this receptor specifically: The amount of clinical and demographic metadata varied by source and participant and was provided uncurated.

Participants in the prospective study were enrolled through a virtual design, were aged about 18 to 100 years, and lived in some 24 United States geographic areas. Cohort assignment in the prospective study relied on participant-reported clinical history from a screening survey and a study questionnaire. In the prospective study, whole blood, serum and a nasopharyngeal or oropharyngeal swab were collected from each participant by mobile phlebotomists. Participants in the prospective study had the option to provide additional blood draws and questionnaires over a roughly two-month period. Before DNA extraction, prospective study blood samples were shipped either frozen or at room temperature.

The sequence joins TRBV4-1 to TRBJ1-2, and 8 junction bases match TRBD1. Material: PBMCs or T cells enriched from blood (not recorded which). The source is a woman in her 40s with acute COVID-19. The DNA sequence is TGCGCCAGCAGCGGGACAGACAGGGGCGGCTATGGCTACACCTTC. Translated, this gives CASSGTDRGGYGYTF.